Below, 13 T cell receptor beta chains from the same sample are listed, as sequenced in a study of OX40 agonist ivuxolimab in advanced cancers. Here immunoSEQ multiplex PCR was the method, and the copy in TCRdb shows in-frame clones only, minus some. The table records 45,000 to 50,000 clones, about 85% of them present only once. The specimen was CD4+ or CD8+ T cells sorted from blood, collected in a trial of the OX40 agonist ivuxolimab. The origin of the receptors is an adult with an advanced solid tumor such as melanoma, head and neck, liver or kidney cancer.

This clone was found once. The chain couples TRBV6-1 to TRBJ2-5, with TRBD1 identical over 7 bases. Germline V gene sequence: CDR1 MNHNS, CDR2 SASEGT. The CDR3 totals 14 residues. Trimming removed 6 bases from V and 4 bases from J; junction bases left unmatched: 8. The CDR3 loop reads CASRPRGQAETQYF. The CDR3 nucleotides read TGTGCCAGCAGGCCGAGGGGGCAGGCAGAGACCCAGTACTTC.

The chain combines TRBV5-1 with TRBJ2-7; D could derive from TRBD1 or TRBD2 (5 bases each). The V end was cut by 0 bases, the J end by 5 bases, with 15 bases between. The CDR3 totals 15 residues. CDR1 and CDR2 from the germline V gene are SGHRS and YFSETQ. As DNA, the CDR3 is TGCGCCAGCAGCTTGGCCGGGACCTATTCGGACGAGCAGTACTTC. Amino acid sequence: CASSLAGTYSDEQYF.

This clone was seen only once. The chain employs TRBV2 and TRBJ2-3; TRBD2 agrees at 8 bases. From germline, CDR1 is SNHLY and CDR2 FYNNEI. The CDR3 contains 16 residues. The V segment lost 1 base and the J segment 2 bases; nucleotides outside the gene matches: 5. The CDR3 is CASSEGTSRNTDTQYF. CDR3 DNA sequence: TGTGCCAGCAGTGAAGGGACTAGCAGAAACACAGATACGCAGTATTTT.

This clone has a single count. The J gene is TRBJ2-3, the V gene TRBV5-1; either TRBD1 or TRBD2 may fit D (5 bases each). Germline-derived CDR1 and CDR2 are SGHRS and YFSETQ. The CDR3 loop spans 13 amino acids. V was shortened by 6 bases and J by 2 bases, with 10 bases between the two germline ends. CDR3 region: CASTPGHTDTQYF. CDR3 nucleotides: TGCGCCAGCACCCCGGGGCACACAGATACGCAGTATTTT.

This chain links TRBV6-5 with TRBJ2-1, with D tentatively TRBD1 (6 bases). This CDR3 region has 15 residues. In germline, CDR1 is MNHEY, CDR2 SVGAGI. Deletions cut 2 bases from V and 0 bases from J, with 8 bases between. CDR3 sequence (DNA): TGTGCCAGCAGTTACGACAGGAGCTCCTACAATGAGCAGTTCTTC. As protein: CASSYDRSSYNEQFF.

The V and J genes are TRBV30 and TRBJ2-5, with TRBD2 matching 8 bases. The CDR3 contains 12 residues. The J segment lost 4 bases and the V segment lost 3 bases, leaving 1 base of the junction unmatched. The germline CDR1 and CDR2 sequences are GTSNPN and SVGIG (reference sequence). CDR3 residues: CAWSAGGETQYF. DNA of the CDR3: TGTGCCTGGAGCGCGGGGGGAGAGACCCAGTACTTC. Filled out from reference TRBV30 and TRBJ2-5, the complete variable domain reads SQTIHQWPATLVQPVGSPLSLECTVEGTSNPNLYWYRQAAGRGLQLLFYSVGIGQISSEVPQNLSASRPQDRQFILSSKKLLLSDSGFYLCAWSAGGETQYFGPGTRLLVL.

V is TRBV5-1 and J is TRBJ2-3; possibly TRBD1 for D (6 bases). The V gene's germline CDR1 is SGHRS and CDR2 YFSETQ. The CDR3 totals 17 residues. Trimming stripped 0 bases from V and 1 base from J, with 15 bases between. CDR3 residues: CASSLVSGDGGTDTQYF. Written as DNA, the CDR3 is TGCGCCAGCAGCTTGGTATCAGGGGACGGCGGCACAGATACGCAGTATTTT.

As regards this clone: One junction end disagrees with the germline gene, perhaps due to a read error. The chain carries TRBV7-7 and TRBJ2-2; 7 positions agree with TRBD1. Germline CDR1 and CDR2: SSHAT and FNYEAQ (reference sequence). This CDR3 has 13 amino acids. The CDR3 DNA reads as TGTGCTAGCAGCTTAGCAGGGGGCGGGGAGCTGTTTTTT. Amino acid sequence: CASSLAGGGELFF.

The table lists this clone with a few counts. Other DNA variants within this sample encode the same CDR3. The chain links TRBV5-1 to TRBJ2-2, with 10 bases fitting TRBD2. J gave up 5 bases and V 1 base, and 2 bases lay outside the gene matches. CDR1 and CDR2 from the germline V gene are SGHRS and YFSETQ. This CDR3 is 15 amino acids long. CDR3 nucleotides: TGCGCCAGCAGCTTGACTAGCGGGGAGACCGGGGAGCTGTTTTTT. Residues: CASSLTSGETGELFF.

The CDR3 nucleotides read TGTGCCAGCAGTAACGGTAACTATGGCTACACCTTC. Translation: CASSNGNYGYTF. This sequence joins TRBV28 and TRBJ1-2; D not resolved. Trimming shortened V by 5 bases and J by 1 base, and 5 bases separated the two germline ends. This CDR3 contains 12 residues. Germline-derived CDR1 and CDR2 are MDHEN and SYDVKM.

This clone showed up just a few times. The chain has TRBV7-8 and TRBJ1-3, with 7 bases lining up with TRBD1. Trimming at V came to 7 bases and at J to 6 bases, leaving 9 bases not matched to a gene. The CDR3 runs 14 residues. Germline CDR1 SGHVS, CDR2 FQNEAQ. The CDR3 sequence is CASKQGGTENTIYF. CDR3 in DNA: TGTGCCAGCAAGCAGGGGGGGACCGAAAACACCATATATTTT.

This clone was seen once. Written as DNA, the CDR3 is TGTGCCAGCAGCTTGTTTGACAGGATGATCGGGGGGGAGCTGTTTTTT. Translated, it gives CASSLFDRMIGGELFF. The genes are TRBV5-6 and TRBJ2-2, with D maybe TRBD1 (6 bases). V was trimmed by 1 base and J by 8 bases, leaving 18 bases between them. This CDR3 region has 16 residues. Germline V gene data show CDR1 as SGHDT and CDR2 as YYEEEE.

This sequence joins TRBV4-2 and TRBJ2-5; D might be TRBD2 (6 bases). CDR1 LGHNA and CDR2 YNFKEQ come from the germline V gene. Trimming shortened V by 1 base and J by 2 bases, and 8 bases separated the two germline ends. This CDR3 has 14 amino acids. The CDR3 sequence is CASSQGLDQETQYF. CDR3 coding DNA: TGTGCCAGCAGCCAAGGACTAGATCAAGAGACCCAGTACTTC.